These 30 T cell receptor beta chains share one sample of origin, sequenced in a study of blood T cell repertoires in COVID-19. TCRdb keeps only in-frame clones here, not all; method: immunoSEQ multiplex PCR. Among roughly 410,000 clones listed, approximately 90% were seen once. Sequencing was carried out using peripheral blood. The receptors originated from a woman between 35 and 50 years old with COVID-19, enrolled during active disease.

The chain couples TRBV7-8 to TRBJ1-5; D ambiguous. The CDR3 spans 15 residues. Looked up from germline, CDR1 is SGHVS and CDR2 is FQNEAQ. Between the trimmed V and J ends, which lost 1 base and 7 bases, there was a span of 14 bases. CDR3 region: CASSLGVDIVQPQHF. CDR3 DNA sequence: TGTGCCAGCAGCTTAGGCGTCGACATTGTCCAGCCCCAGCATTTT.

CDR3 loop: CASSVGLRTDTQYF. The CDR3 DNA reads as TGTGCCAGCAGCGTAGGACTACGGACAGATACGCAGTATTTT. V gene TRBV9 combines with J gene TRBJ2-3; a possible D gene is TRBD2 (5 bases). CDR1 and CDR2 (germline): SGDLS, YYNGEE. The CDR3 loop spans 14 amino acids. Deletions cut 0 bases from V and 3 bases from J, with 8 bases between.

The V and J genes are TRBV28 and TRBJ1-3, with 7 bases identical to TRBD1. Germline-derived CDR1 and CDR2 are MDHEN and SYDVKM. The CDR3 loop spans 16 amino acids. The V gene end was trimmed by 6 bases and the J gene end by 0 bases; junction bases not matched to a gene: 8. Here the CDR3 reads CASRQTGAYSGNTIYF. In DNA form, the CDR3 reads TGTGCCAGCAGACAAACAGGGGCCTACTCTGGAAACACCATATATTTT.

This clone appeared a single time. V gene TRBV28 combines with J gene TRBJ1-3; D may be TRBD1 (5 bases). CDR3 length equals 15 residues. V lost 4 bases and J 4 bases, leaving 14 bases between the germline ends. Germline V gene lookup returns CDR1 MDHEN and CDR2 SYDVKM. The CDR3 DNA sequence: TGTGCCAGCAGTTCCCACCAGACAGCGGGAAACACCATATATTTT. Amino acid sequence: CASSSHQTAGNTIYF.

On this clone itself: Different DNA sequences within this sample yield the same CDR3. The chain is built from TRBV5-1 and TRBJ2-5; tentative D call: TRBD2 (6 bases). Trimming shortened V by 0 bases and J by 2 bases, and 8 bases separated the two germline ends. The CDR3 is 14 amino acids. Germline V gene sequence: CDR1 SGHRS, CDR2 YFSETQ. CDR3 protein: CASSLAAGQETQYF. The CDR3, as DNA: TGCGCCAGCAGCTTGGCGGCGGGGCAAGAGACCCAGTACTTC.

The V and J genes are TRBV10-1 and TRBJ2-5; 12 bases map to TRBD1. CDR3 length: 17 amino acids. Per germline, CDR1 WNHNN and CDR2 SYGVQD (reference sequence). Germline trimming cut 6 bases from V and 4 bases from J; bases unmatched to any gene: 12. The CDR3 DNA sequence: TGCGCCAGCAGCATAAGAATGGGACAGGGGGCTGGAGAGACCCAGTACTTC. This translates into CASSIRMGQGAGETQYF.

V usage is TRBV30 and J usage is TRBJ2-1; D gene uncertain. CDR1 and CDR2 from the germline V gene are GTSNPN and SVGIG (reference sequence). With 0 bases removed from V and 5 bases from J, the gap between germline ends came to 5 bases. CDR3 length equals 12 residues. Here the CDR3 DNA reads TGTGCCTGGAGTGTACACCACAATGAGCAGTTCTTC. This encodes CAWSVHHNEQFF.

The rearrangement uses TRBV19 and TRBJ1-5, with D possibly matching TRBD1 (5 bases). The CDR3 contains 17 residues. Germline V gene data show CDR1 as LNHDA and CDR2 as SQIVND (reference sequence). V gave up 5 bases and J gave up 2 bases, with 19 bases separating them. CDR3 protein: CASSPTPGILGNQPQHF. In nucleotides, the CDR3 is TGTGCCAGTAGTCCTACCCCAGGGATATTGGGCAATCAGCCCCAGCATTTT.

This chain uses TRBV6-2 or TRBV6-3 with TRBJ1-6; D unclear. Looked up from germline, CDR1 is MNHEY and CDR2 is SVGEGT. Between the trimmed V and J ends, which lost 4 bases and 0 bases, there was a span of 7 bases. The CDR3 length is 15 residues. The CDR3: CASSSRSSYNSPLHF. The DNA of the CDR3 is TGTGCCAGCAGTTCCCGTAGCTCCTATAATTCACCCCTCCACTTT.

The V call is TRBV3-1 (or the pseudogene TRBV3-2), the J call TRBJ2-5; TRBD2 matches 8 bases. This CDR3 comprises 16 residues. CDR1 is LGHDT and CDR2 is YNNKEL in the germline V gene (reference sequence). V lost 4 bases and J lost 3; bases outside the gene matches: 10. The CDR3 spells CASSLSSAGGEETQYF. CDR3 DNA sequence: TGTGCCAGCAGCCTCTCCTCCGCGGGAGGAGAAGAGACCCAGTACTTC.

CDR3 amino acids: CASSPFGVRDTEAFF. The CDR3, as DNA: TGTGCCAGCAGCCCATTTGGAGTCAGGGACACTGAAGCTTTCTTT. This chain joins TRBV7-9 and TRBJ1-1; a weak D match, TRBD1 (5 bases). V was shortened by 5 bases and J by 3 bases, with 16 bases between the two germline ends. The CDR3 is 15 amino acids. Germline V gives CDR1 SEHNR, CDR2 FQNEAQ (reference sequence).

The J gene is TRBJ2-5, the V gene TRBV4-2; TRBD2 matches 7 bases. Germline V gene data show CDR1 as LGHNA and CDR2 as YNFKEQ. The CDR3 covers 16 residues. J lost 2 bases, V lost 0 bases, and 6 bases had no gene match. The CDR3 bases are TGTGCCAGCAGCCAAGATCTGGCGCGGGGGCAAGAGACCCAGTACTTC. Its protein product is CASSQDLARGQETQYF.

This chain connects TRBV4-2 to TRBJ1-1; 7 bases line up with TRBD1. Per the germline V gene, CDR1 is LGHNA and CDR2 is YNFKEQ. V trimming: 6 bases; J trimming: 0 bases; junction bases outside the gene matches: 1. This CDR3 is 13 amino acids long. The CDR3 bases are TGTGCCAGCAGGGGACAGTTGAACACTGAAGCTTTCTTT. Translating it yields CASRGQLNTEAFF.

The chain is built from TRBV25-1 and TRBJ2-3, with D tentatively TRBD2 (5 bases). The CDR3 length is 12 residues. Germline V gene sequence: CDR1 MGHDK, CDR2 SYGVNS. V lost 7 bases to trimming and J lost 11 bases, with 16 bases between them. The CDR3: CASTRGTSRQYF. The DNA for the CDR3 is TGTGCCAGCACTCGGGGAACCTCGCGGCAGTATTTT.

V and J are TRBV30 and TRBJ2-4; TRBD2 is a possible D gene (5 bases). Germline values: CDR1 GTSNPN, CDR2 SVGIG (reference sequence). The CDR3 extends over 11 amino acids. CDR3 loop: CSGLAKNIQYF. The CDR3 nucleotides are TGTAGCGGTCTAGCCAAAAACATTCAGTACTTC.

The CDR3 DNA is TGTGCCAGCAGCCAGGGGGTCGATAACACTGAAGCTTTCTTT. Protein product: CASSQGVDNTEAFF. V is TRBV5-8 and J is TRBJ1-1, with 7 bases that match TRBD1. The CDR3 loop spans 14 amino acids. The V gene end was trimmed by 4 bases and the J gene end by 2 bases; junction bases not matched to a gene: 5. Germline V lookup: CDR1 SGHTS, CDR2 YDEGEE.

CDR3 DNA sequence: TGTGCCAGCAGCCGTCCCCGTCTGGGGGCCACAACTAATGAAAAACTGTTTTTT. It yields the protein CASSRPRLGATTNEKLFF. The chain combines TRBV11-2 with TRBJ1-4, with D perhaps TRBD1 (6 bases). CDR1 SGHAT and CDR2 FQNNGV come from the germline V gene. V lost 5 bases, J lost 0 bases, and 19 bases lay in between. The CDR3 runs to 18 residues.

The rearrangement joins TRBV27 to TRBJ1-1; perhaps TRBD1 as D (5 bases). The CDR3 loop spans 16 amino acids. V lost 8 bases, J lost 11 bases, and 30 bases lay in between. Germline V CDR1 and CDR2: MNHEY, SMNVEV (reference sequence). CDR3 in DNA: TGTGCCAGCGGGGGAGGGCAATACGGGTTTCCCCTTGGGGCTTTCTTT. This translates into CASGGGQYGFPLGAFF.

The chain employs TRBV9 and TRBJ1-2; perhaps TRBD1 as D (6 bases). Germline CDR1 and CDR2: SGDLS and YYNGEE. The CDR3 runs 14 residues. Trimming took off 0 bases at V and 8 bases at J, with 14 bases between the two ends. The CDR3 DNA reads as TGTGCCAGCAGCGTAGCTGTTGGGGGCTTGGGCTACACCTTC. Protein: CASSVAVGGLGYTF.

CDR3 in amino acids: CAWSVRGSGNTIYF. CDR3 coding DNA: TGTGCCTGGAGTGTACGGGGGTCTGGAAACACCATATATTTT. The chain couples TRBV30 to TRBJ1-3, with a tentative D call TRBD1 (5 bases). The V and J ends lost 0 bases and 1 base respectively, with 7 bases between them. Germline V CDR1 and CDR2: GTSNPN, SVGIG (reference sequence). This CDR3 contains 14 residues.

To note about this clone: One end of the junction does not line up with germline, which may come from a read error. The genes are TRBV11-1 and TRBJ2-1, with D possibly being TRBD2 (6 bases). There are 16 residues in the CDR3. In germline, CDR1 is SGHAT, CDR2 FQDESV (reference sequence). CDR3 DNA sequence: TGTGCCAGCAGCTCCCCTAGGGGCGGGGCCTACAGTGAGCAGTTCTTC. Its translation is CASSSPRGGAYSEQFF. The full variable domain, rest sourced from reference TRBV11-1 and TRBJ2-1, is EAEVAQSPRYKITEKSQAVAFWCDPISGHATLYWYRQILGQGPELLVQFQDESVVDDSQLPKDRFSAERLKGVDSTLKIQPAELGDSAMYLCASSSPRGGAYSEQFFGPGTRLTVL.

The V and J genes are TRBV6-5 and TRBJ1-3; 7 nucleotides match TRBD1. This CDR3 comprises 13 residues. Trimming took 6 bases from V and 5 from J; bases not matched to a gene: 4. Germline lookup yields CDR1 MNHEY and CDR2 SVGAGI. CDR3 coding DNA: TGTGCCAGCAGCGGGACAGCCCGAAACACCATATATTTT. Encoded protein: CASSGTARNTIYF.

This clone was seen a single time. The CDR3 DNA is TGTGCCAGCAGTGAAGTGACAGGGGTAGACTACACCTTC. Translation gives CASSEVTGVDYTF. This chain connects TRBV2 to TRBJ1-2, with TRBD1 identical over 8 bases. Per germline, CDR1 SNHLY and CDR2 FYNNEI. This CDR3 comprises 13 residues. V lost 1 base, J lost 10 bases, and 5 bases stayed unmatched.

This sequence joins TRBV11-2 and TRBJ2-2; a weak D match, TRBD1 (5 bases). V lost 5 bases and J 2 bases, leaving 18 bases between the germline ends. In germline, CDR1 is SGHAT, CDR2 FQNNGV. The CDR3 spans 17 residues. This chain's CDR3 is CASSRDVTGDNTGELFF. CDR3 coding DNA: TGTGCCAGCAGCCGCGACGTCACAGGTGATAACACCGGGGAGCTGTTTTTT.

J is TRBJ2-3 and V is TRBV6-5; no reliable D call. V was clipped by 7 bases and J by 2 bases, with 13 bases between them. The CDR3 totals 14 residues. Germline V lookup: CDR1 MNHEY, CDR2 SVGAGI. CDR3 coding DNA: TGTGCCAGCAACCCATCGCGGAACACAGATACGCAGTATTTT. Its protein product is CASNPSRNTDTQYF.

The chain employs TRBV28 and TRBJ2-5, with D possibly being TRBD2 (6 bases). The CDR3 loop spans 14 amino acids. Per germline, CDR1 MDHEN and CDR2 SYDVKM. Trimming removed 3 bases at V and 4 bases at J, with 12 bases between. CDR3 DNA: TGTGCCAGCAGTTTGAGGCAGGGAGGAGAGACCCAGTACTTC. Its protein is CASSLRQGGETQYF.

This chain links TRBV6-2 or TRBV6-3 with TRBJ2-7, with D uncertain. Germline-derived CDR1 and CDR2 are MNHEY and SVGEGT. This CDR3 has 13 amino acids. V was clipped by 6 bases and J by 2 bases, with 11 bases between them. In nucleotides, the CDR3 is TGTGCCAGCAGCTTGGTGGGCACCTACGAGCAGTACTTC. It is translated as CASSLVGTYEQYF.

The DNA of the CDR3 is TGTGCCAGCAGCTCGGACAGGTCCAACTATGGCTACACCTTC. The encoded protein is CASSSDRSNYGYTF. The chain has TRBV7-3 and TRBJ1-2, with TRBD1 identical over 7 bases. Germline trimming cut 4 bases from V and 2 bases from J; bases unmatched to any gene: 4. This CDR3 contains 14 residues. Per germline, CDR1 SGHTA and CDR2 FQGTGA.

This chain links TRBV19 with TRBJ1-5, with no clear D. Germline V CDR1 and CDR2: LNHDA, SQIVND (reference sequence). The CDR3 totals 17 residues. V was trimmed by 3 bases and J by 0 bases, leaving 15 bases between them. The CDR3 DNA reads TGTGCCAGTAGTATTTTCTTCACGAGTCATAGCAATCAGCCCCAGCATTTT. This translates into CASSIFFTSHSNQPQHF.

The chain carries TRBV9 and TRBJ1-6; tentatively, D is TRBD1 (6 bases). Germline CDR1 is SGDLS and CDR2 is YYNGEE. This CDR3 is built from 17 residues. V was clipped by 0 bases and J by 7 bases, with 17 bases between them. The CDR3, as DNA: TGTGCCAGCAGCGTAGCGGCAGGGGAAAACTGGAATTCACCCCTCCACTTT. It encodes CASSVAAGENWNSPLHF.